The clone carrying this T cell receptor (beta chain) is termed medium-sized. Its antigen is still unknown. These data come from a study of tumor-infiltrating lymphocytes in primary liver carcinoma. The authors made TCR beta cDNA from 450 to 600 ng total RNA with a constant-region primer. Slightly modified ARM-PCR served as the procedure for the TCR beta libraries. These libraries came from three rounds of nested multiplex PCR. TCRdb ran MiXCR on the multiplex PCR reads and lists one entry per CDR3 protein. The table has about 43,000 distinct CDR3 sequences, 65% to 85% seen once. Study findings and constraints: Tumors carried a top-250-clone fraction significantly exceeding that of blood (p = 0.039).

Starting material for RNA and DNA co-extraction consisted of 20-30 mg of unsorted bulk tissue. Resecting the tumor surgically was how the patients' primary liver carcinoma was treated. Every tumor specimen contained over 85% viable tumor cells. Sequencing used liver tumor tissue from sampling region 2. Subset indicated: tumor region T2, inferior pole. This TCR was sampled from a man between 40 and 49 years old with primary liver carcinoma and hepatitis B virus infection.

CDR3 region: CASSLPVQGGETQYF. CDR3 nucleotide sequence: TGTGCCAGCAGCTTACCCGTGCAGGGAGGGGAGACCCAGTACTTC. V and J are TRBV11-2 and TRBJ2-5; 7 bases fit TRBD2. V was clipped by 2 bases and J by 5 bases; unmatched bases: 8. The CDR3 sequence is 15 residues long. The germline V gene encodes CDR1 SGHAT and CDR2 FQNNGV.